The 20 T cell receptor beta chains given below trace back to one sample, sequenced in a study of T cell clonality in common variable immunodeficiency. Method: immunoSEQ multiplex PCR; TCRdb's copy keeps in-frame clones and lacks some. The sample yields some 30,000 clones, without any singletons. For these TCRs, the target antigens are not known. Points from the study as a whole: Fewer deletions and N-nucleotide insertions were reportedly seen in common variable immunodeficiency TCR beta sequences.

What was sequenced was peripheral blood mononuclear cells. All receptors come from a human donor with common variable immunodeficiency.

There are many counts of this clone. With the read ending 3 residues before the CDR3 end, the germline J gene is used to fill in that end. The rearrangement joins TRBV29-1 to TRBJ2-7; 10 bases match TRBD1. The CDR3 runs to 14 residues. Germline loops: CDR1 SQVTM, CDR2 ANQGSEA. The J segment lost 4 bases and the V segment lost 7 bases, leaving 10 bases of the junction unmatched. This CDR3 is CSAGRDRGVYEQYF. The part of the CDR3 DNA that was read is TGCAGCGCGGGCCGGGACAGGGGTGTTTACGAG.

As regards this clone: Coverage ceases 3 residues before the CDR3 finishes, and the germline J gene fills in the end. The chain uses TRBV5-1 and TRBJ2-5, with TRBD1 identical over 7 bases. J lost 0 bases, V lost 4 bases, and 6 bases had no gene match. Germline values: CDR1 SGHRS, CDR2 YFSETQ. CDR3 length: 15 amino acids. The CDR3 spells CASSTGTEYQETQYF. Incomplete CDR3 DNA: TGCGCCAGCAGCACCGGGACAGAGTACCAAGAGACC.

Worth noting for this clone: The read stops 3 residues short of the end of the CDR3; the missing end is completed from the germline J gene. The rearrangement joins TRBV19 to TRBJ2-7; TRBD1 agrees at 11 bases. The CDR3 extends over 15 amino acids. The germline V gene encodes CDR1 LNHDA and CDR2 SQIVND (reference sequence). J was trimmed by 6 bases and V by 6 bases; bases with no gene match: 10. The CDR3: CASSQFRDRGVEQYF. The covered CDR3 bases are TGTGCCAGTAGCCAGTTCCGGGACAGGGGGGTCGAG.

As for this clone: The missing CDR3 end, 3 residues past where the read stops, is filled in from the germline J gene. The chain joins TRBV7-9 to TRBJ2-3; 10 nucleotides align to TRBD2. Germline V gene lookup returns CDR1 SEHNR and CDR2 FQNEAQ (reference sequence). The CDR3 covers 15 residues. J was trimmed by 0 bases and V by 4 bases; bases with no gene match: 1. The covered CDR3 bases are TGTGCCAGCAGCTCAGCGGGGGGGAGCACAGATACG. It translates to CASSSAGGSTDT. The CDR3, in full, reads CASSSAGGSTDTQYF.

The table lists this clone with a few counts. Coverage ceases 3 residues before the CDR3 finishes, and the germline J gene fills in the end. This rearrangement joins TRBV29-1 to TRBJ2-3; 7 nucleotides align to TRBD1. The germline V gene encodes CDR1 SQVTM and CDR2 ANQGSEA. After removal of 5 bases from V and 1 base from J, the junction contained 6 bases not matched to a gene. The CDR3 contains 14 residues. CDR3 region: CSVKVQGGTDTQYF. The CDR3 bases that were read are TGCAGCGTTAAAGTCCAGGGGGGCACAGATACG.

A word on this clone: The CDR3 extends 3 residues past the end of the read, so its final part is completed from the germline J gene. The chain couples TRBV7-9 to TRBJ1-2; D is uncertain. CDR1 is SEHNR, CDR2 FQNEAQ, per germline (reference sequence). This CDR3 has 11 residues. Trimming left V 7 bases short and J 5 bases short, with 8 bases between. The CDR3 reads CASNSEYGYTF. Partial CDR3 DNA: TGTGCCAGCAACTCCGAGTATGGC.

This clone appeared many times. The observed sequence ends 3 residues before the CDR3 terminus, with the missing tail filled in from the germline J gene. The chain carries TRBV7-3 and TRBJ1-1; TRBD1 might be the D (5 bases). V shed 0 bases and J shed 3 bases, with 20 bases lying between them. The CDR3 has 18 amino acids. CDR1 is SGHTA and CDR2 is FQGTGA in the germline V gene. CDR3 sequence reads: CASSLTPEGSGVHTEAFF. The CDR3 bases that were read are TGTGCCAGCAGCTTAACGCCGGAGGGGTCGGGGGTCCACACTGAA.

Ten or more counts support this clone. The read gets to within 3 residues of the CDR3 end, and the germline J gene fills in the rest. The rearrangement joins TRBV13 to TRBJ2-1; TRBD1 matches at 8 bases. Germline loops: CDR1 PRHDT, CDR2 FYEKMQ (reference sequence). The V and J ends lost 5 bases and 7 bases, in that order; junction bases with no gene match: 7. This CDR3 has 14 residues. The CDR3 loop is CASSAWDRQNEQFF. The sequenced CDR3 bases are TGTGCCAGCAGCGCGTGGGACAGGCAAAATGAG. Full variable domain (remainder filled in from reference TRBV13 and TRBJ2-1): AAGVIQSPRHLIKEKRETATLKCYPIPRHDTVYWYQQGPGQDPQFLISFYEKMQSDKGSIPDRFSAQQFSDYHSELNMSSLELGDSALYFCASSAWDRQNEQFFGPGTRLTVL.

This clone was seen repeatedly, ten times or more. The read ends 3 residues before the CDR3 terminus; that terminus is restored from the germline J gene. The genes are TRBV29-1 and TRBJ2-3; perhaps TRBD2 as D (6 bases). V lost 5 bases and J 4 bases, leaving 34 bases between the germline ends. From germline, CDR1 is SQVTM and CDR2 ANQGSEA. The CDR3 loop spans 20 amino acids. The CDR3 loop is CSVPSAGPMVIVGIADTQYF. The DNA read from the CDR3 is TGCAGCGTTCCGTCCGCGGGGCCGATGGTGATAGTTGGGATAGCAGATACG.

Regarding this clone: From the germline J gene comes the end of the CDR3, since the read stops 3 residues before it. The chain combines TRBV5-1 with TRBJ1-5, with D unresolved. The CDR3 totals 17 residues. V dropped 4 bases and J dropped 0 bases, with 17 bases sitting between them. Per the germline V gene, CDR1 is SGHRS and CDR2 is YFSETQ. Incomplete CDR3 DNA: TGCGCCAGCAGCAGCCCCTCGAAAGATTATAGCAATCAGCCC. It encodes CASSSPSKDYSNQP. The entire CDR3 protein reads CASSSPSKDYSNQPQHF.

Turning to this clone: The read stops 3 residues short of the end of the CDR3; the missing end is completed from the germline J gene. The V gene is TRBV18, the J gene TRBJ1-2; TRBD1 matches at 8 bases. This CDR3 region has 17 residues. Germline loops: CDR1 KGHSH, CDR2 LQKENI. V was pared by 3 bases and J by 3 bases, with 12 bases of the junction left unmatched. The CDR3 DNA, read in part, is TGTGCCAGCTCACCCTTCCCGGCAGGGGGCAAGGACTATGGC. As protein: CASSPFPAGGKDYG. The entire CDR3 reads CASSPFPAGGKDYGYTF.

The sample holds a few counts of this clone. The read terminates 3 residues before the CDR3 end, so the remaining end is supplied by the germline J gene. The J gene is TRBJ2-2, the V gene TRBV30; 10 nucleotides align to TRBD2. The CDR3 has 13 amino acids. The germline V gene has CDR1 GTSNPN and CDR2 SVGIG (reference sequence). The J segment lost 5 bases and the V segment lost 8 bases, leaving 5 bases of the junction unmatched. The CDR3 protein is CAGERGGTGELFF. The DNA read from the CDR3 is TGTGCCGGCGAGCGGGGGGGGACCGGGGAG.

Comment on this clone: Read data end 3 residues before the CDR3 end; the end is taken from the germline J gene. Other DNA sequences from this sample encode an identical CDR3 as well. The chain carries TRBV18 and TRBJ2-2; no reliable D call. Germline V gene lookup returns CDR1 KGHSH and CDR2 LQKENI. The CDR3 runs to 19 residues. Trimming took off 3 bases at V and 6 bases at J, with 26 bases between the two ends. CDR3 sequence: CASSPEILDIEFASGELFF. CDR3 DNA, as far as it was read: TGTGCCAGCTCACCTGAGATCCTCGACATCGAGTTCGCCTCCGGGGAG.

As concerns this clone: The sequenced fragment ends 3 residues before the CDR3 boundary, so the rest is inferred from the germline J gene. The J gene is TRBJ1-4, the V gene TRBV7-9, with TRBD1 matching over 7 bases. Looked up from germline, CDR1 is SEHNR and CDR2 is FQNEAQ (reference sequence). The J segment lost 5 bases and the V segment lost 5 bases, leaving 8 bases of the junction unmatched. The CDR3 runs to 15 residues. The sequenced CDR3 bases are TGTGCCAGCAGCGACCAGGGGGGACTGAATGAAAAA. This sequence encodes CASSDQGGLNEK. The CDR3 reads in full as CASSDQGGLNEKLFF.

With respect to this clone: The read terminates 3 residues ahead of where the CDR3 ends, so the germline J gene completes it. The chain couples TRBV7-3 to TRBJ2-7; D may correspond to TRBD1 or TRBD2 (6 bases each). Trimming removed 3 bases at V and 6 bases at J, with 9 bases between. Germline V gives CDR1 SGHTA, CDR2 FQGTGA. The CDR3 has 12 amino acids. The CDR3 region is CASSFGGGEQYF. The sequenced CDR3 bases are TGTGCCAGCAGCTTTGGAGGGGGCGAG.

This clone turned up a few times. The CDR3 end falls 3 residues outside the read, so it is completed with the germline J gene. This sequence joins TRBV19 and TRBJ2-4; 12 bases are shared with TRBD2. CDR3 length: 18 amino acids. J was trimmed by 7 bases and V by 3 bases; bases with no gene match: 13. The V gene's germline CDR1 is LNHDA and CDR2 SQIVND (reference sequence). CDR3 region: CASSISYRTSGDGNIQYF. The sequenced CDR3 bases are TGTGCCAGTAGTATCTCTTACAGGACTAGCGGGGATGGGAACATT. Filled out from reference TRBV19 and TRBJ2-4, the complete variable domain reads DGGITQSPKYLFRKEGQNVTLSCEQNLNHDAMYWYRQDPGQGLRLIYYSQIVNDFQKGDIAEGYSVSREKKESFPLTVTSAQKNPTAFYLCASSISYRTSGDGNIQYFGAGTRLSVL.

Details on this clone: The read comes to an end 3 residues before the CDR3 does, leaving the germline J gene to fill in the end. V usage is TRBV7-9 and J usage is TRBJ2-7, with D tentatively TRBD1 (5 bases). Germline lookup yields CDR1 SEHNR and CDR2 FQNEAQ (reference sequence). The V and J ends lost 2 bases and 5 bases respectively, with 10 bases between them. The CDR3 has 13 residues. CDR3 sequence reads: CASSLFPRDEQYF. The sequenced part of the CDR3 DNA is TGTGCCAGCAGCTTATTCCCCAGGGACGAG. Filled out from reference TRBV7-9 and TRBJ2-7, the complete variable domain reads DTGVSQNPRHKITKRGQNVTFRCDPISEHNRLYWYRQTLGQGPEFLTYFQNEAQLEKSRLLSDRFSAERPKGSFSTLEIQRTEQGDSAMYLCASSLFPRDEQYFGPGTRLTVT.

Of note for this clone: The observed sequence ends 3 residues before the CDR3 terminus, with the missing tail filled in from the germline J gene. The chain is built from TRBV7-3 and TRBJ1-1; D may be TRBD1 (6 bases). Trimming left V 2 bases short and J 4 bases short, with 14 bases between. The CDR3 loop spans 15 amino acids. The germline gives CDR1 SGHTA, CDR2 FQGTGA. The CDR3 sequence is CASSLQGFSSTEAFF. CDR3 DNA (partial): TGTGCCAGCAGCTTACAGGGGTTTAGTAGCACTGAA.

This clone was counted a few times. The read comes to an end 3 residues before the CDR3 does, leaving the germline J gene to fill in the end. This chain uses TRBV30 with TRBJ1-2; 9 nucleotides match TRBD1. This CDR3 spans 13 amino acids. Germline V lookup: CDR1 GTSNPN, CDR2 SVGIG (reference sequence). With V trimmed by 3 bases and J by 4 bases, 3 bases remained unmatched. CDR3 residues: CAWSPTGGYGYTF. The CDR3 DNA, read in part, is TGTGCCTGGAGCCCGACAGGGGGCTATGGC. Variable domain in full (rest from reference TRBV30 and TRBJ1-2): SQTIHQWPATLVQPVGSPLSLECTVEGTSNPNLYWYRQAAGRGLQLLFYSVGIGQISSEVPQNLSASRPQDRQFILSSKKLLLSDSGFYLCAWSPTGGYGYTFGSGTRLTVV.

The CDR3 sequence: CASKGQDSNSGNTIYF. The part of the CDR3 DNA that was read is TGTGCCAGCAAGGGACAGGACTCAAACTCTGGAAACACC. The genes are TRBV19 and TRBJ1-3, with 8 bases fitting TRBD1. Read data end 3 residues before the CDR3 end; the end is taken from the germline J gene. This CDR3 contains 16 residues. Unmatched junction bases numbered 10, after V lost 9 bases and J lost 0 bases. CDR1 LNHDA and CDR2 SQIVND come from the germline V gene (reference sequence).